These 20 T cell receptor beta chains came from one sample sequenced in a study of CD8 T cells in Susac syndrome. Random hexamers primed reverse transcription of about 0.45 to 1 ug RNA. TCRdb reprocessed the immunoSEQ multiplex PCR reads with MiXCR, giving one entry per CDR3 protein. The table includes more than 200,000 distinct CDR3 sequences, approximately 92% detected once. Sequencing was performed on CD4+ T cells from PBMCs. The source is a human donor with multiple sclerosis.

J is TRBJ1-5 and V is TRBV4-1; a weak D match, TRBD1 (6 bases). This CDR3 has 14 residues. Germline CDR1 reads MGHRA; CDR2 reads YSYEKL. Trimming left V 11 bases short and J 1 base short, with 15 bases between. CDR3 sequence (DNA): TGCGCCCGTACTCTAACAGGGAGCAATCAGCCCCAGCATTTT. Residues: CARTLTGSNQPQHF.

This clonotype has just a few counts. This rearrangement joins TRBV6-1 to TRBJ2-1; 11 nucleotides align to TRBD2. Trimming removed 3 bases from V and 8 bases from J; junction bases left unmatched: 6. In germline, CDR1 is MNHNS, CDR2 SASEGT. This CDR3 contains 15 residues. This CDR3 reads CASSEVSGGADEQFF. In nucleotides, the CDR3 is TGTGCCAGCAGTGAGGTTAGCGGGGGGGCAGATGAGCAGTTCTTC.

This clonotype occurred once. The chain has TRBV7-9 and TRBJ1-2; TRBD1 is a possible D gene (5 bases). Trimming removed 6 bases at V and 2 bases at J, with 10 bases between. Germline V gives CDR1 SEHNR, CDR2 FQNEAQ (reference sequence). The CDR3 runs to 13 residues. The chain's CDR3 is CASSRNRNYGYTF. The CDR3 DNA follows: TGTGCCAGCAGTCGTAACAGGAACTATGGCTACACCTTC.

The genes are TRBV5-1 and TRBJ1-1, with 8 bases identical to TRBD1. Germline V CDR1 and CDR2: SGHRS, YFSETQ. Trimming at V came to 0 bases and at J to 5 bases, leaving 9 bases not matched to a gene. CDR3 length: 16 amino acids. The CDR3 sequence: CASSLVTRGRRTEAFF. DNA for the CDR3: TGCGCCAGCAGCTTGGTTACCAGGGGGCGGAGGACTGAAGCTTTCTTT.

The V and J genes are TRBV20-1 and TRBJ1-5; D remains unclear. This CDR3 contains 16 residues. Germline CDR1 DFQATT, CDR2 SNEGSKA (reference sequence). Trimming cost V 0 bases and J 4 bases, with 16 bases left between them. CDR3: CSARDLDPLGNQPQHF. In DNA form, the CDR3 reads TGCAGTGCTAGAGATCTGGACCCCCTCGGGAATCAGCCCCAGCATTTT.

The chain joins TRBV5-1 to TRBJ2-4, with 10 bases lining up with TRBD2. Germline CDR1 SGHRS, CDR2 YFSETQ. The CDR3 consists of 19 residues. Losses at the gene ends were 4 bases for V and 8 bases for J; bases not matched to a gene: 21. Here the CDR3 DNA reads TGCGCCAGCAGCGTTTTGTCTAGCGGGAGCGCGTTCGGCTTAGACATTCAGTACTTC. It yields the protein CASSVLSSGSAFGLDIQYF.

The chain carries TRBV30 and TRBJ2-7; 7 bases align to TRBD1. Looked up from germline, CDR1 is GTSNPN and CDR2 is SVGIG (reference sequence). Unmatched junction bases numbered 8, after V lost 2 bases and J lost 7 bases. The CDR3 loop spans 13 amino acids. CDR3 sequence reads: CAWSPTGLGEQYF. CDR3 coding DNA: TGTGCCTGGAGTCCGACAGGGCTTGGAGAGCAGTACTTC.

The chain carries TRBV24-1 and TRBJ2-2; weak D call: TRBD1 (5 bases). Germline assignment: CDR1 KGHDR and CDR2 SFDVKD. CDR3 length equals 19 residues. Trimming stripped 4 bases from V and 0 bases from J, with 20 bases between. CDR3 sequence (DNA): TGTGCCACCAGTGACCCTCGGGCAGGGATGGGTACGAACACCGGGGAGCTGTTTTTT. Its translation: CATSDPRAGMGTNTGELFF.

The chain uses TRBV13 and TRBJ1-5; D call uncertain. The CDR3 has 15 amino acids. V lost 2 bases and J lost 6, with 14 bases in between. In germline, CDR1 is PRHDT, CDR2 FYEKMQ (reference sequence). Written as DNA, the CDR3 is TGTGCCAGCAGCTTAAATCCTGGTATCGGTCAGCCCCAGCATTTT. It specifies CASSLNPGIGQPQHF.

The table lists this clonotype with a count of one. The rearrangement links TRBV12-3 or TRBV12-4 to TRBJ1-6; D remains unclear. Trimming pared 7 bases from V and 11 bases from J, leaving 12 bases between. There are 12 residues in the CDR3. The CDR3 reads CASTRLTAPLHF. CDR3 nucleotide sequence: TGTGCCAGCACGAGATTGACCGCACCCCTCCACTTT.

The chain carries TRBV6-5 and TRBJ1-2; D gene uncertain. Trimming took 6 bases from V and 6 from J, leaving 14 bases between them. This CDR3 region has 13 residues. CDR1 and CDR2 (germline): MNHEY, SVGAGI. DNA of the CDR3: TGTGCCAGCAGCTCCGGCGGCAGCAATGGCTACACCTTC. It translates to CASSSGGSNGYTF.

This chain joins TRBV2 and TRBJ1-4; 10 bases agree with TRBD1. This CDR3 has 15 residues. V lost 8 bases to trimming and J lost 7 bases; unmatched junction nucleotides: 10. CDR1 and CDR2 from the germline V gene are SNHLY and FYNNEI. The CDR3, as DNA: TGTGCCAGCGAACGGTTCCGGGACAGGGGTGAAAAACTGTTTTTT. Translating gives CASERFRDRGEKLFF.

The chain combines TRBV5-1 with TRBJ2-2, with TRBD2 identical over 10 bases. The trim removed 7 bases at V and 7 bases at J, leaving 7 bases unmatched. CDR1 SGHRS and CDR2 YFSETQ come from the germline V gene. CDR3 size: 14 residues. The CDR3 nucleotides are TGCGCCAGCCGTCTAGCGGGAGCGAACGGGGAGCTGTTTTTT. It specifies CASRLAGANGELFF.

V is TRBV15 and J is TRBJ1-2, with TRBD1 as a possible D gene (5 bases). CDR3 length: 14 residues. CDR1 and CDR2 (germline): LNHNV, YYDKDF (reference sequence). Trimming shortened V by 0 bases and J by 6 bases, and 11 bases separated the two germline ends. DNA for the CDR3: TGTGCCACCAGCAGAGACAGCAGGGAAAATGGCTACACCTTC. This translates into CATSRDSRENGYTF.

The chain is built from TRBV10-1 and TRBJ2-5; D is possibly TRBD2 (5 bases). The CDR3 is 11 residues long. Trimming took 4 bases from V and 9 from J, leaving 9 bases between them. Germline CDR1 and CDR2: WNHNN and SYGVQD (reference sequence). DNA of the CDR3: TGCGCCAGCAGTGTAAAGGAGGCCCAGTACTTC. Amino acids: CASSVKEAQYF.

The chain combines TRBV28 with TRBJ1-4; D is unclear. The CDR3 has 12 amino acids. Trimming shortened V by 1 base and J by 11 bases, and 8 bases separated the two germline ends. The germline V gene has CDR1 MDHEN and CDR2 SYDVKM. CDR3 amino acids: CASSLSEPKLFF. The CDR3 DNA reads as TGTGCCAGCAGTTTATCTGAGCCGAAACTGTTTTTT.

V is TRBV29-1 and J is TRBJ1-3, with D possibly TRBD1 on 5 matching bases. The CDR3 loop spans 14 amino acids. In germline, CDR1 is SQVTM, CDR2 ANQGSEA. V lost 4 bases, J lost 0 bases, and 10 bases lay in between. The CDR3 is CSVVKDISGNTIYF. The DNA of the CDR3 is TGCAGCGTTGTAAAGGACATCTCTGGAAACACCATATATTTT.

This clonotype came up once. CDR3 DNA: TGTGCCAGCGCCGGGACTAGCGGAAACAATGAGCAGTTCTTC. Translating it yields CASAGTSGNNEQFF. The chain uses TRBV7-9 and TRBJ2-1; the match to TRBD2 covers 11 bases. The V and J ends lost 8 bases and 5 bases, in that order; junction bases with no gene match: 5. From germline, CDR1 is SEHNR and CDR2 FQNEAQ (reference sequence). CDR3 length: 14 amino acids.

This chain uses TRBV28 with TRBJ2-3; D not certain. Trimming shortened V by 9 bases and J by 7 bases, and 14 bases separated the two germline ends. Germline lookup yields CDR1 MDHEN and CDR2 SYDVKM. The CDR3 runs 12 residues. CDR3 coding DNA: TGTGCCAGTCAGAAATGGGCGAATACGCAGTATTTT. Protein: CASQKWANTQYF.

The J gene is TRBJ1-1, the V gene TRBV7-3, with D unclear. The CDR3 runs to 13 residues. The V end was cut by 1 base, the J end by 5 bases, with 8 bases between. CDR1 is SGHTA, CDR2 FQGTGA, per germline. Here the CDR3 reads CASSLSLGTEAFF. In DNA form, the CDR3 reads TGTGCCAGCAGCTTAAGCTTGGGGACTGAAGCTTTCTTT.